These 20 T cell receptor beta chains were sequenced from one sample in a study of blood T cell repertoires in COVID-19. Sequencing used immunoSEQ multiplex PCR; TCRdb keeps in-frame clones, though not all of them. Here the sample spans about 140,000 clones, over 80% being singletons. The sequenced material came from PBMCs or T cells enriched from blood (not recorded which). These receptors were taken from a man aged 55-75 years who had recovered from COVID-19.

The genes are TRBV5-1 and TRBJ1-1; a possible D gene is TRBD1 (5 bases). CDR1 is SGHRS, CDR2 YFSETQ, per germline. The CDR3 covers 14 residues. Trimming cost V 4 bases and J 2 bases, with 12 bases left between them. This CDR3 is CASSPWGGNTEAFF. The CDR3 DNA reads TGCGCCAGCAGCCCCTGGGGGGGAAACACTGAAGCTTTCTTT.

The V and J genes are TRBV18 and TRBJ2-3; 7 nucleotides line up with TRBD1. The CDR3 totals 13 residues. Losses at the gene ends were 10 bases for V and 1 base for J; bases not matched to a gene: 5. Germline-derived CDR1 and CDR2 are KGHSH and LQKENI. CDR3 sequence: CATLTGGTDTQYF. The CDR3 DNA reads TGTGCCACCCTTACAGGGGGCACAGATACGCAGTATTTT.

The genes are TRBV27 and TRBJ2-2; 9 nucleotides match TRBD2. CDR1 is MNHEY and CDR2 is SMNVEV in the germline V gene (reference sequence). The CDR3 runs 15 residues. With 5 bases clipped from V and 5 bases from J, the junction kept 6 bases outside the gene matches. The CDR3 DNA reads as TGTGCCAGCAGTCAGATTAGCGGGAGAACCGGGGAGCTGTTTTTT. Its protein is CASSQISGRTGELFF.

Only one count was recorded for this clone. The V call is TRBV4-1, the J call TRBJ2-3; D not certain. The CDR3 totals 17 residues. V was trimmed by 2 bases and J by 4 bases, leaving 19 bases between them. From germline, CDR1 is MGHRA and CDR2 YSYEKL. CDR3 sequence (DNA): TGCGCCAGCAGCCAAAGGCCACAGACAACCTCAGCAGATACGCAGTATTTT. It encodes CASSQRPQTTSADTQYF.

The chain employs TRBV15 and TRBJ1-4; 11 bases fit TRBD1. Unmatched junction bases numbered 8, after V lost 1 base and J lost 13 bases. Germline lookup yields CDR1 LNHNV and CDR2 YYDKDF (reference sequence). The CDR3 length is 15 residues. The CDR3 sequence is CATSRAGTGGIRLFF. The CDR3 coding sequence is TGTGCCACCAGCAGAGCCGGGACAGGGGGTATACGACTGTTTTTT.

Points on this clone: Within the sample, other DNA sequences also encode this same CDR3. The chain is built from TRBV28 and TRBJ2-4; 9 bases are a match to TRBD1. CDR1 is MDHEN and CDR2 is SYDVKM in the germline V gene. The CDR3 runs 14 residues. V trimming: 6 bases; J trimming: 9 bases; junction bases outside the gene matches: 9. This CDR3 reads CASSTTGGALIQYF. CDR3 DNA sequence: TGTGCCAGCAGCACCACAGGGGGCGCCCTCATTCAGTACTTC.

The chain couples TRBV18 to TRBJ1-2; TRBD1 agrees at 12 bases. This CDR3 has 13 amino acids. The J segment lost 12 bases and the V segment lost 3 bases, leaving 5 bases of the junction unmatched. CDR1 and CDR2 (germline): KGHSH, LQKENI. The DNA of the CDR3 is TGTGCCAGCTCACCGGAGGGACAGGGGGCAAACACCTTC. This translates into CASSPEGQGANTF.

V gene TRBV5-4 combines with J gene TRBJ2-7, with D possibly being TRBD2 (6 bases). From germline, CDR1 is SGHNT and CDR2 YYREEE (reference sequence). The V end was cut by 4 bases, the J end by 3 bases, with 14 bases between. The CDR3 is 14 amino acids. In DNA, the CDR3 is TGTGCCAGCAGCCCGACTAGTGGACGCTACGAGCAGTACTTC. This encodes CASSPTSGRYEQYF.

The chain is built from TRBV19 and TRBJ1-2, with 9 positions matching TRBD1. Germline lookup yields CDR1 LNHDA and CDR2 SQIVND (reference sequence). The ends lost 6 bases at V and 4 bases at J; junction bases unmatched: 6. The length of the CDR3 is 14 residues. The CDR3 coding sequence is TGTGCCAGTAGCGAACAGGGGGCCGGCTATGGCTACACCTTC. Amino acid sequence: CASSEQGAGYGYTF.

The J gene is TRBJ2-5, the V gene TRBV18, with D possibly matching TRBD2 (5 bases). The CDR3 spans 14 residues. Trimming removed 1 base from V and 10 bases from J, with 16 bases in between. Germline V gene data show CDR1 as KGHSH and CDR2 as LQKENI. The CDR3 reads CASSPLMEALSQYF. The CDR3 nucleotides read TGTGCCAGCTCACCACTTATGGAGGCCCTAAGCCAGTACTTC. The full variable domain, rest sourced from reference TRBV18 and TRBJ2-5, is NAGVMQNPRHLVRRRGQEARLRCSPMKGHSHVYWYRQLPEEGLKFMVYLQKENIIDESGMPKERFSAEFPKEGPSILRIQQVVRGDSAAYFCASSPLMEALSQYFGPGTRLLVL.

The chain couples TRBV27 to TRBJ1-3; no clear D gene. The CDR3 runs 14 residues. Trimming stripped 5 bases from V and 0 bases from J, with 8 bases between. In germline, CDR1 is MNHEY, CDR2 SMNVEV (reference sequence). CDR3 in DNA: TGTGCCAGCAGTCCTGGCCTCTCTGGAAACACCATATATTTT. Translation gives CASSPGLSGNTIYF.

The chain employs TRBV30 and TRBJ1-6; no definite D call. CDR3 length equals 14 residues. Trimming cost V 2 bases and J 7 bases, with 12 bases left between them. CDR1 is GTSNPN and CDR2 is SVGIG in the germline V gene (reference sequence). CDR3 region: CAWSTILGNSPLHF. CDR3 DNA sequence: TGTGCCTGGAGTACCATACTAGGGAATTCACCCCTCCACTTT.

The chain joins TRBV5-4 to TRBJ2-7, with D tentatively TRBD1 (5 bases). The CDR3 sequence is 12 residues long. Germline V CDR1 and CDR2: SGHNT, YYREEE (reference sequence). V lost 2 bases, J lost 6 bases, and 9 bases lay in between. The CDR3 DNA reads as TGTGCCAGCAGCTTACCAGGGTCCGAGCAGTACTTC. Amino acids: CASSLPGSEQYF.

This chain joins TRBV6-5 and TRBJ1-6; no definite D call. The germline CDR1 and CDR2 sequences are MNHEY and SVGAGI. V gave up 6 bases and J gave up 9 bases, with 12 bases separating them. The CDR3 length is 13 residues. The CDR3 nucleotides are TGTGCCAGCAGCGGGAAGATGGGTTCACCCCTCCACTTT. Protein: CASSGKMGSPLHF.

V gene TRBV7-9 combines with J gene TRBJ2-3; 12 bases match TRBD2. Per germline, CDR1 SEHNR and CDR2 FQNEAQ (reference sequence). J lost 5 bases, V lost 5 bases, and 8 bases had no gene match. This CDR3 is built from 16 residues. CDR3 sequence: CASSTASGRAKDTQYF. The CDR3, as DNA: TGTGCCAGCAGCACCGCTAGCGGGAGGGCCAAAGATACGCAGTATTTT.

The chain employs TRBV10-3 and TRBJ2-3; D is possibly TRBD2 (5 bases). Germline V gives CDR1 ENHRY, CDR2 SYGVKD. The CDR3 runs to 13 residues. The ends were cut back, 4 bases at V and 1 base at J, with 6 bases in the middle. The DNA for the CDR3 is TGTGCCATCAGTGGAGGGCGCACAGATACGCAGTATTTT. It translates to CAISGGRTDTQYF.

V is TRBV10-3 and J is TRBJ1-6; D might be TRBD1 (6 bases). The germline V gene has CDR1 ENHRY and CDR2 SYGVKD. This CDR3 comprises 16 residues. V shed 0 bases and J shed 10 bases, with 16 bases lying between them. The CDR3 region is CAISESVGAVGSPLHF. CDR3 nucleotide sequence: TGTGCCATCAGTGAGTCGGTGGGGGCGGTCGGGTCACCCCTCCACTTT.

The genes are TRBV5-6 and TRBJ2-5, with D possibly matching TRBD1 (6 bases). Deletions cut 2 bases from V and 2 bases from J, with 19 bases between. This CDR3 is 17 amino acids long. Germline V gene sequence: CDR1 SGHDT, CDR2 YYEEEE. CDR3 DNA: TGTGCCAGCAGCTTTTATAACAGGGAACCCCTACAAGAGACCCAGTACTTC. Translation gives CASSFYNREPLQETQYF.

V usage is TRBV12-3 or TRBV12-4 and J usage is TRBJ2-4, with D possibly matching TRBD1 (6 bases). Trimming cost V 1 base and J 7 bases, with 8 bases left between them. The CDR3 totals 13 residues. CDR3 in amino acids: CASSLDRANIQYF. As DNA, the CDR3 is TGTGCCAGCAGTTTAGACAGGGCTAACATTCAGTACTTC.

The chain couples TRBV30 to TRBJ1-2; D uncertain. Germline V gene data show CDR1 as GTSNPN and CDR2 as SVGIG (reference sequence). The CDR3 runs to 15 residues. V lost 4 bases to trimming and J lost 0 bases, with 15 bases between them. Here the CDR3 DNA reads TGTGCCTGGACCGCGGGTGCCTCAGCTAACTATGGCTACACCTTC. Residues: CAWTAGASANYGYTF.